This is a list of T cell receptor beta chains from one sample in a study of identifying expanded T cells in peripheral blood. Method: immunoSEQ multiplex PCR; TCRdb's copy keeps in-frame clones and lacks some. The repertoire includes around 130,000 clones, 70% to 90% of them detected once, and more than 7% sits in the top ten. The sequenced sample was blood. Every receptor here comes from a person aged 18-69 years in good health. Each CDR3 is given with its conserved first and last residue. Each record gives: CDR3 DNA, CDR3 protein, V gene, clone size, J gene, D gene. D genes are given only for firm matches. Not all rows give a size; the values are once, few, many and, for expanded clones, a class.

cdr3_nt: TGTGCCAGCTCTTACCTCCAAATAGCGGGGGGATACACCGGGGAGCTGTTTTTT
cdr3_aa: CASSYLQIAGGYTGELFF
v_call: TRBV28
clone_size: NA
j_call: TRBJ2-2
d_call: TRBD2

cdr3_nt: TGTGCCAGCAGCTTAGAGGAGGACACTGAAGCTTTCTTT
cdr3_aa: CASSLEEDTEAFF
v_call: TRBV11-3
clone_size: NA
j_call: TRBJ1-1
d_call: NA

cdr3_nt: TGCGCCAGCAGTCCAACAGGGGCCGACTATGGCTACACCTTC
cdr3_aa: CASSPTGADYGYTF
v_call: TRBV4-3
clone_size: NA
j_call: TRBJ1-2
d_call: TRBD1

cdr3_nt: TGTGCTAGTGGCCAACGCTCTCAACCGGGACAGCATGAAGCTTTCTTT
cdr3_aa: CASGQRSQPGQHEAFF
v_call: TRBV12-5
clone_size: NA
j_call: TRBJ1-1
d_call: TRBD1

cdr3_nt: TGTGCCAGCAGCTTGAGCACAACAAACACTGAAGCTTTCTTT
cdr3_aa: CASSLSTTNTEAFF
v_call: TRBV7-8
clone_size: once
j_call: TRBJ1-1
d_call: NA

cdr3_nt: TGTGCCAGCAGTCCGAGGACAGGGGGCGTGAAGACCCAGTACTTC
cdr3_aa: CASSPRTGGVKTQYF
v_call: TRBV28
clone_size: once
j_call: TRBJ2-5
d_call: TRBD1

cdr3_nt: TGTGCCAGCAGCCCCCCTAAAGGCAGACTGAACACTGAAGCTTTCTTT
cdr3_aa: CASSPPKGRLNTEAFF
v_call: TRBV21-1
clone_size: NA
j_call: TRBJ1-1
d_call: NA

cdr3_nt: TGTGCCAGCAGCAAACCGCTACGGGGGTTAGATACGCAGTATTTT
cdr3_aa: CASSKPLRGLDTQYF
v_call: TRBV21-1
clone_size: NA
j_call: TRBJ2-3
d_call: NA

cdr3_nt: TGTGCCAGCAGCCAGGATATGACGCTCCCTCAGTACTTC
cdr3_aa: CASSQDMTLPQYF
v_call: TRBV14
clone_size: once
j_call: TRBJ2-4
d_call: NA

cdr3_nt: TGTGCCAGCAGTGAAGTGGTGTCGAACATGGATACGCAGTATTTT
cdr3_aa: CASSEVVSNMDTQYF
v_call: TRBV2
clone_size: NA
j_call: TRBJ2-3
d_call: NA